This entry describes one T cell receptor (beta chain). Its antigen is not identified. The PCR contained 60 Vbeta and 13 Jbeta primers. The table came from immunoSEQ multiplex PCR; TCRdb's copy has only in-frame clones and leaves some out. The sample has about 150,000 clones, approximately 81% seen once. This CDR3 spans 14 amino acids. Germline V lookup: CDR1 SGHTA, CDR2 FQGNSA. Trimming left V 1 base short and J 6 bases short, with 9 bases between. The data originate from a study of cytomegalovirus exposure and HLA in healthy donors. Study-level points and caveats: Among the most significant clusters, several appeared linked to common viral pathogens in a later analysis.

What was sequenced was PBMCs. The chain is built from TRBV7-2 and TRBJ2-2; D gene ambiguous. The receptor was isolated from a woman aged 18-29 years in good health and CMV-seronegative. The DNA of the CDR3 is TGTGCCAGCAGCTTAGACTCAGGTTCCGGGGAGCTGTTTTTT. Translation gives CASSLDSGSGELFF.